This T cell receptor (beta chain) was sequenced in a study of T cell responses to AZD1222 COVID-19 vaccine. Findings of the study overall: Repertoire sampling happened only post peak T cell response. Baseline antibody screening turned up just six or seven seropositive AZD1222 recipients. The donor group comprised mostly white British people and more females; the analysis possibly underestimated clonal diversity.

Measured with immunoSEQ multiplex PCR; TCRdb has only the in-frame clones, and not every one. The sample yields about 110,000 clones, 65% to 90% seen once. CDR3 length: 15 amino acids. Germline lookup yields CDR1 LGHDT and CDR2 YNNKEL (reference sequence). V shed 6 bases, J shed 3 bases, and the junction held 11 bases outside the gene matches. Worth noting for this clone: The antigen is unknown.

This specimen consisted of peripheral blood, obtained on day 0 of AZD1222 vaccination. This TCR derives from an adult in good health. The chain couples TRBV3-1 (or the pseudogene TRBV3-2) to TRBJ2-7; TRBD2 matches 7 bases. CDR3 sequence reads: CASSPILGGGYEQYF. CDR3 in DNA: TGTGCCAGCAGTCCTATTTTGGGGGGGGGCTACGAGCAGTACTTC.